This T cell receptor (beta chain) appears in the sequencing data of a study of blood T cells in healthy people across ages. Looking at the study overall: When template switching was applied, about one barcoded beta molecule was captured per two T cells.

Primed by a sample-barcoded 5' primer and a J-beta primer mix, a second PCR proceeded for 7 to 11 cycles. TCRdb reprocessed the 5' RACE reads with MiXCR, giving one entry per CDR3 protein. The table records more than 750,000 distinct CDR3 sequences, 25% to 35% of them present only once. V shed 3 bases and J shed 2 bases, with 15 bases lying between them. The germline V gene encodes CDR1 DFQATT and CDR2 SNEGSKA (reference sequence). CDR3 size: 15 residues. The data also belong to a second study, concerning T cells of mothers and their children. That paper states: Sample barcodes plus 2-4 random nucleotides came from the M1S primer.

This chain uses TRBV20-1 with TRBJ2-3, with D maybe TRBD2 (7 bases). Sequencing was carried out using blood. This TCR derives from a woman in her thirties or forties in good health. The chain's CDR3 is CSASSGGHNTDTQYF. The DNA for the CDR3 is TGCAGTGCTAGTTCCGGGGGGCACAACACAGATACGCAGTATTTT.